The 15 T cell receptor beta chains reported below all come from one sample, sequenced in a study of spatial heterogeneity in lung cancer. A single record per CDR3 protein comes from TCRdb applying MiXCR to the 5' RACE reads. Among 89,000 or so distinct CDR3 sequences, 15% to 25% were seen once, and the ten largest hold less than 7.5%. Time point noted: sample taken at primary tumor resection. The authors sequenced whole RNA from tumor, nontumor lung or frozen PBMC without sorting. The sample here was PBMCs, taken at surgery. The receptors were sampled from a male donor with early-stage non-small cell lung cancer.

The chain links TRBV28 to TRBJ1-1; TRBD1 matches 7 bases. The CDR3 totals 14 residues. The V gene end was trimmed by 5 bases and the J gene end by 3 bases; junction bases not matched to a gene: 6. From germline, CDR1 is MDHEN and CDR2 SYDVKM. The CDR3 DNA sequence: TGTGCCAGCAGTGCCCCCAGGGGGGACACTGAAGCTTTCTTT. Translating it yields CASSAPRGDTEAFF.

The chain couples TRBV7-9 to TRBJ2-7, with TRBD2 identical over 8 bases. J gave up 5 bases and V 6 bases, and 18 bases lay outside the gene matches. The CDR3 sequence is 17 residues long. Germline values: CDR1 SEHNR, CDR2 FQNEAQ (reference sequence). The CDR3 protein is CASSAGTVGLARDEQYF. The CDR3 DNA follows: TGTGCCAGCAGTGCCGGGACGGTCGGACTAGCTCGGGACGAGCAGTACTTC.

The chain has TRBV28 and TRBJ2-7; D might be TRBD2 (5 bases). The ends were cut back, 4 bases at V and 6 bases at J, with 13 bases in the middle. CDR3 size: 13 residues. CDR1 is MDHEN, CDR2 SYDVKM, per germline. CDR3 protein: CASSSSTPVEQYF. The CDR3 DNA reads TGTGCCAGCAGTTCTAGCACCCCCGTCGAGCAGTACTTC.

The rearrangement joins TRBV5-5 to TRBJ2-3, with a tentative D call TRBD1 (8 bases). CDR3 length: 13 residues. V shed 5 bases and J shed 3 bases, with 10 bases lying between them. Germline CDR1 reads SGHKS; CDR2 reads YYEKEE (reference sequence). The CDR3 nucleotides are TGTGCCAGCAGACAGGGGGGGACAGATACGCAGTATTTT. It encodes CASRQGGTDTQYF. Drawing the rest from reference TRBV5-5 and TRBJ2-3, the complete variable domain is DAGVTQSPTHLIKTRGQQVTLRCSPISGHKSVSWYQQVLGQGPQFIFQYYEKEERGRGNFPDRFSARQFPNYSSELNVNALLLGDSALYLCASRQGGTDTQYFGPGTRLTVL.

The chain couples TRBV12-3 or TRBV12-4 to TRBJ1-1; the D is unclear. Between the trimmed V and J ends, which lost 5 bases and 3 bases, there was a span of 10 bases. The CDR3 length is 13 residues. CDR3 bases: TGTGCCAGCAGTCGACTAAGGGACACTGAAGCTTTCTTT. Translated, it gives CASSRLRDTEAFF.

The V and J genes are TRBV29-1 and TRBJ1-2; possible D gene TRBD1, 5 bases. CDR3 length equals 12 residues. The germline CDR1 and CDR2 sequences are SQVTM and ANQGSEA. V dropped 7 bases and J dropped 4 bases, with 13 bases sitting between them. The CDR3 DNA is TGCAGCGGGGGAGAGGACACCTATGGCTACACCTTC. This gives the protein CSGGEDTYGYTF.

The chain links TRBV6-1 to TRBJ1-6; the match to TRBD1 covers 7 bases. This CDR3 is built from 16 residues. CDR1 and CDR2 from the germline V gene are MNHNS and SASEGT. The junction had 13 bases not matched to a gene; V was cut back by 6 bases and J by 8 bases. The CDR3 loop is CASSKQPGQVYSPLHF. The CDR3 coding sequence is TGTGCCAGCAGCAAACAACCCGGACAGGTTTATTCACCCCTCCACTTT.

The table lists this clonotype with a few counts. The gene calls are TRBV28 and TRBJ2-1; 8 nucleotides match TRBD2. This CDR3 is built from 15 residues. Trimming at V came to 6 bases and at J to 7 bases, leaving 11 bases not matched to a gene. Germline V gives CDR1 MDHEN, CDR2 SYDVKM. The CDR3 nucleotides read TGTGCCAGCAGGACTTCAGCGGGAGATCGGAATGAGCAGTTCTTC. Translating it yields CASRTSAGDRNEQFF.

The V gene is TRBV7-9, the J gene TRBJ2-2, with D hard to call. V was cut by 5 bases and J by 1 base, with 11 bases left in between. This CDR3 region has 15 residues. In germline, CDR1 is SEHNR, CDR2 FQNEAQ (reference sequence). The CDR3 is CASSPPWLNTGELFF. DNA for the CDR3: TGTGCCAGCAGCCCCCCATGGTTGAACACCGGGGAGCTGTTTTTT.

V gene TRBV4-1 combines with J gene TRBJ2-5; 7 nucleotides align to TRBD2. This CDR3 has 14 residues. V trimming: 0 bases; J trimming: 5 bases; junction bases outside the gene matches: 3. Germline V gene sequence: CDR1 MGHRA, CDR2 YSYEKL. In DNA, the CDR3 is TGCGCCAGCAGCCAAGAGATCGGGAGGGAGACCCAGTACTTC. Its translation is CASSQEIGRETQYF.

This clonotype was observed a few times. The V and J genes are TRBV30 and TRBJ1-1; the match to TRBD1 covers 7 bases. V lost 4 bases and J lost 4; bases outside the gene matches: 3. The CDR3 sequence is 12 residues long. Germline values: CDR1 GTSNPN, CDR2 SVGIG (reference sequence). CDR3: CAWNRGFTEAFF. The CDR3 DNA follows: TGTGCCTGGAACAGGGGTTTCACTGAAGCTTTCTTT.

This clonotype came up a few times. The chain carries TRBV5-1 and TRBJ1-4, with 7 bases identical to TRBD1. Germline CDR1 and CDR2: SGHRS and YFSETQ. The CDR3 is 15 amino acids. V lost 0 bases to trimming and J lost 8 bases; unmatched junction nucleotides: 7. CDR3 nucleotide sequence: TGCGCCAGCAGCTTGGGAGAAAGGGGGCGCGAAAAACTGTTTTTT. Translation: CASSLGERGREKLFF.

In its sample, this clonotype was seen many times. This sequence joins TRBV28 and TRBJ2-7, with D unclear. The V end lost 7 bases, the J end lost 0 bases, and 13 bases lay between the germline ends. CDR3 size: 14 residues. CDR1 and CDR2 (germline): MDHEN, SYDVKM. CDR3 nucleotide sequence: TGTGCCAGCACTCCCGCCGACACCTCCTACGAGCAGTACTTC. It yields the protein CASTPADTSYEQYF.

This clonotype was observed a handful of times. The chain combines TRBV28 with TRBJ1-1, with D unresolved. Germline lookup yields CDR1 MDHEN and CDR2 SYDVKM. V was shortened by 4 bases and J by 4 bases, with 13 bases between the two germline ends. The CDR3 extends over 14 amino acids. CDR3 sequence reads: CASSSDPGGTEAFF. CDR3 bases: TGTGCCAGCAGTTCAGATCCAGGCGGCACTGAAGCTTTCTTT.

The table lists this clonotype with a few counts. The gene calls are TRBV28 and TRBJ2-3, with 10 bases aligning to TRBD2. V trimming: 5 bases; J trimming: 1 base; junction bases outside the gene matches: 6. The CDR3 runs to 16 residues. The germline V gene encodes CDR1 MDHEN and CDR2 SYDVKM. This CDR3 reads CASSTVAGGGTDTQYF. CDR3 DNA: TGTGCCAGCAGTACCGTAGCGGGAGGTGGCACAGATACGCAGTATTTT. The whole variable domain, remainder taken from reference TRBV28 and TRBJ2-3, is DVKVTQSSRYLVKRTGEKVFLECVQDMDHENMFWYRQDPGLGLRLIYFSYDVKMKEKGDIPEGYSVSREKKERFSLILESASTNQTSMYLCASSTVAGGGTDTQYFGPGTRLTVL.